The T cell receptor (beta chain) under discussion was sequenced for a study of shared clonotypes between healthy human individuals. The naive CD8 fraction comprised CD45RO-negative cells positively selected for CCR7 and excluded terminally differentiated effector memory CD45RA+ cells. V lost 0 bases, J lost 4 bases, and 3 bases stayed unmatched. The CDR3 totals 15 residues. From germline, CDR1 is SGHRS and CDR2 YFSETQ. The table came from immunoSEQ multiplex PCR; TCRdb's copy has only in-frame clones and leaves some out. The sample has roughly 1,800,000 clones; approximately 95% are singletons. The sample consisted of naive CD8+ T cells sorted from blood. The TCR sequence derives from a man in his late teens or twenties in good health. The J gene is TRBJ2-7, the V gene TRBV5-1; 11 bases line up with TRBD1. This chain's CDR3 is CASSLAGQGAYEQYF. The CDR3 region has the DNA TGCGCCAGCAGCTTGGCCGGACAGGGGGCTTACGAGCAGTACTTC.